This passage covers 5 T cell receptor beta chains from one sample sequenced in a study of shared clonotypes between healthy human individuals. Only in-frame clones appear in the TCRdb table, and some are missing; sequencing was by immunoSEQ multiplex PCR. In the table there are approximately 1,000,000 clones, about 80% of which are singletons. What was sequenced was memory CD4+ T cells from PBMCs. Subset in this sample: CD45RA-negative fraction. These receptors were taken from a young man in good health. Some clones in this sample may be carry-over from other donors' samples.

Concerning this clone itself: With a much larger clone just one base away, this may be a read error. This same CDR3 is encoded by further DNA sequences in the sample. The V call is TRBV30, the J call TRBJ2-2, with 11 bases matching TRBD2. Germline values: CDR1 GTSNPN, CDR2 SVGIG (reference sequence). V was pared by 5 bases and J by 4 bases, with 3 bases of the junction left unmatched. The CDR3 length is 14 residues. Here the CDR3 DNA reads TGTGCCTGGGGGACTAGCGGAGCCACCGGGGAGCTGTTTTTT. Translation: CAWGTSGATGELFF.

This chain connects TRBV2 to TRBJ2-7; D unclear. The V end was cut by 2 bases, the J end by 4 bases, with 9 bases between. The CDR3 is 13 amino acids. Germline V gene sequence: CDR1 SNHLY, CDR2 FYNNEI. CDR3 region: CASSELPGYEQYF. For the CDR3, the DNA is TGTGCCAGCAGTGAACTTCCCGGGTACGAGCAGTACTTC.

The V gene is TRBV5-1, the J gene TRBJ1-3; no definite D call. The CDR3 spans 14 residues. Germline CDR1 reads SGHRS; CDR2 reads YFSETQ. Trimming took off 0 bases at V and 4 bases at J, with 8 bases between the two ends. The CDR3 loop reads CASSLEPSGNTIYF. In nucleotides, the CDR3 is TGCGCCAGCAGCTTGGAGCCCTCCGGAAACACCATATATTTT.

This chain uses TRBV5-4 with TRBJ2-3, with TRBD2 identical over 12 bases. The V gene end was trimmed by 4 bases and the J gene end by 5 bases; junction bases not matched to a gene: 8. The germline gives CDR1 SGHNT, CDR2 YYREEE (reference sequence). This CDR3 has 16 residues. The CDR3 sequence: CASSIRLAGEGDTQYF. CDR3 bases: TGTGCCAGCAGCATAAGACTAGCGGGAGAAGGAGATACGCAGTATTTT.

This clone was picked up one time. CDR3 coding DNA: TGTGCCAGCAGCCTACGGACAGGAAGATCCTACGAGCAGTACTTC. This gives the protein CASSLRTGRSYEQYF. V gene TRBV7-2 combines with J gene TRBJ2-7; 7 bases align to TRBD1. Trimming at V came to 5 bases and at J to 1 base, leaving 8 bases not matched to a gene. The germline gives CDR1 SGHTA, CDR2 FQGNSA. The CDR3 runs to 15 residues.